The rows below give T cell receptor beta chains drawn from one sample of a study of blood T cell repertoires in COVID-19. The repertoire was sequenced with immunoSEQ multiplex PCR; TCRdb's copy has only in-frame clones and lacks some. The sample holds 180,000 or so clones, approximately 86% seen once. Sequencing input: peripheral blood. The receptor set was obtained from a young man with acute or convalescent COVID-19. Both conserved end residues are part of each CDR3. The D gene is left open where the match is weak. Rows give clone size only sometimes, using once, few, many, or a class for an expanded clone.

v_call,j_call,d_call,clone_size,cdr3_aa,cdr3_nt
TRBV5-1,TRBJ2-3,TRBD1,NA,CASSFRTGTTDTQYF,TGCGCCAGCAGCTTCCGGACAGGCACCACAGATACGCAGTATTTT
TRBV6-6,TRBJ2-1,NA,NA,CASSYWPEQFF,TGTGCCAGCAGTTACTGGCCTGAGCAGTTCTTC
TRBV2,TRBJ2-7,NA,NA,CASSVVGMGEQYF,TGTGCCAGCAGTGTCGTCGGGATGGGAGAGCAGTACTTC
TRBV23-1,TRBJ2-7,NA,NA,CASSRTGSYEQYF,TGCGCCAGCAGTCGTACGGGCTCCTACGAGCAGTACTTC
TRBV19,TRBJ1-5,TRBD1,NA,CASRVGQGNFQPQHF,TGTGCCAGTAGGGTTGGACAGGGTAATTTTCAGCCCCAGCATTTT
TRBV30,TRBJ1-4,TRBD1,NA,CASSGPGTGGRKLFF,TGTGCCTCCAGCGGCCCCGGGACAGGGGGCCGAAAACTGTTTTTT
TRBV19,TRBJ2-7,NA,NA,CASSIIRGGEQYF,TGTGCCAGTAGTATAATCCGGGGAGGCGAGCAGTACTTC
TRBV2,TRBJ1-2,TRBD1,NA,CASRGGGLYYGYTF,TGTGCCAGCAGAGGAGGGGGCTTGTACTATGGCTACACCTTC
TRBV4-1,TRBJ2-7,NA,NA,CASSQVPDQGYEQYF,TGCGCCAGCAGCCAGGTGCCCGACCAGGGATACGAGCAGTACTTC
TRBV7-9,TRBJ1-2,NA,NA,CASTVLNPASYTF,TGTGCCAGCACCGTCTTAAACCCCGCTAGCTACACCTTC
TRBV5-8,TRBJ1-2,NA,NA,CASSLTLGAEVYGYTF,TGTGCCAGCAGCTTGACTCTAGGGGCTGAGGTCTATGGCTACACCTTC
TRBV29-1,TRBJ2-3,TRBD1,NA,CSVDGTDRTDTQYF,TGCAGCGTTGATGGGACAGACCGCACAGATACGCAGTATTTT
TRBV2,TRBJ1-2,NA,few,CASNNDRNYGYTF,TGTGCCAGCAATAATGACAGAAACTATGGCTACACCTTC
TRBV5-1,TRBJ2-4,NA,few,CASSLGGTKNIQYF,TGCGCCAGCAGCTTGGGAGGTACCAAAAACATTCAGTACTTC
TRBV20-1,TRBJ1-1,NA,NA,CSAPDTEAFF,TGCAGTGCTCCGGACACTGAAGCTTTCTTT
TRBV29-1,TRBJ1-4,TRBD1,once,CSAKSTGTGEKLFF,TGCAGCGCTAAATCGACAGGGACAGGGGAAAAACTGTTTTTT
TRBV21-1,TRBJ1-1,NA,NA,CASTSSLRERGPLEAFF,TGTGCCAGCACCTCCAGCTTGAGGGAGAGGGGGCCCCTTGAAGCTTTCTTT
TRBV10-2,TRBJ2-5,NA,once,CASSARVETQYF,TGCGCCAGCAGTGCCCGCGTGGAGACCCAGTACTTC
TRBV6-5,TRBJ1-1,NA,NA,CASSYEGQPGEAFF,TGTGCCAGCAGTTACGAGGGCCAGCCAGGTGAAGCTTTCTTT
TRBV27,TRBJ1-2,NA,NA,CASSPRTDHGYGYTF,TGTGCCAGCAGCCCCCGGACAGATCACGGCTATGGCTACACCTTC
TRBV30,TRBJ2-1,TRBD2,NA,CAWTLAGGFEDEQFF,TGTGCCTGGACCCTAGCGGGGGGCTTCGAGGATGAGCAGTTCTTC
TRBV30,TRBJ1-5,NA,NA,CAWSEGGGNQPQHF,TGTGCCTGGAGTGAAGGGGGGGGAAATCAGCCCCAGCATTTT
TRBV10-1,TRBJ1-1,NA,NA,CASSESGSGTEAFF,TGCGCCAGCAGTGAGTCGGGTTCGGGCACTGAAGCTTTCTTT
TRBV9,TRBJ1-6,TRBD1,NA,CASSSTEGTGYNSPLHF,TGTGCCAGCAGCTCAACCGAGGGGACAGGGTATAATTCACCCCTCCACTTT
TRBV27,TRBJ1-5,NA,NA,CASSPYHGGGQNNQPQHF,TGTGCCAGCAGTCCATATCACGGGGGGGGGCAGAATAATCAGCCCCAGCATTTT
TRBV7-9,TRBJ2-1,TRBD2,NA,CASSLDPGLTNNEQFF,TGTGCCAGCAGCTTAGACCCGGGACTAACTAATAATGAGCAGTTCTTC
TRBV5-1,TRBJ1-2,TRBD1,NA,CASSSGGTDNGYTF,TGCGCCAGCAGCTCTGGCGGGACAGATAATGGCTACACCTTC
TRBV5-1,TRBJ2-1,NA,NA,CASSLASGGTNNEQFF,TGCGCCAGCAGCTTGGCCTCAGGGGGGACGAACAATGAGCAGTTCTTC
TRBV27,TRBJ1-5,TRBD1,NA,CASSLDRDNQPQHF,TGTGCCAGCAGTCTAGACAGGGACAATCAGCCCCAGCATTTT
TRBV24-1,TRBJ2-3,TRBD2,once,CATSDIAGAGDTQYF,TGTGCCACCAGTGACATAGCGGGGGCCGGGGATACGCAGTATTTT
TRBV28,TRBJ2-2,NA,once,CASSTRQTNTGELFF,TGTGCCAGCAGCACGAGACAGACGAACACCGGGGAGCTGTTTTTT
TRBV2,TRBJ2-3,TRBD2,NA,CASSPSGGRVDTQYF,TGTGCCAGCAGTCCTAGCGGGGGGAGGGTGGATACGCAGTATTTT
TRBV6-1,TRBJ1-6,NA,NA,CASSDQGGAVNSPLHF,TGTGCCAGCAGTGACCAAGGGGGGGCGGTTAATTCACCCCTCCACTTT
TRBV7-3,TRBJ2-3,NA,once,CASRDSQTDTQYF,TGTGCCAGCAGAGACAGTCAGACAGATACGCAGTATTTT
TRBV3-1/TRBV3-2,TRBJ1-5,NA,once,CASSLQANQPQHF,TGTGCCAGCAGCCTGCAAGCCAATCAGCCCCAGCATTTT
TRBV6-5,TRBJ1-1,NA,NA,CASSYQGVNTEAFF,TGTGCCAGCAGTTATCAAGGGGTGAACACTGAAGCTTTCTTT
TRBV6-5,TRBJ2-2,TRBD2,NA,CASTSGGASGELFF,TGTGCCAGCACGAGCGGGGGGGCCTCCGGGGAGCTGTTTTTT
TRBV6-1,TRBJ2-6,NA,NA,CASSDQGGSGANVLTF,TGTGCCAGCAGTGACCAGGGGGGATCTGGGGCCAACGTCCTGACTTTC
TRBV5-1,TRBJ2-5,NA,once,CASSLRSRGETQYF,TGCGCCAGCAGCTTGAGGAGCAGGGGAGAGACCCAGTACTTC
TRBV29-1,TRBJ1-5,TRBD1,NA,CSVRTTGANQPQHF,TGCAGCGTTCGGACGACAGGGGCGAATCAGCCCCAGCATTTT
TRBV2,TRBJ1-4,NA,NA,CASRTGVGEKLFF,TGTGCCAGCAGAACGGGGGTTGGGGAAAAACTGTTTTTT